Presented here are 2 T cell receptor beta chains from one specimen sequenced in a study of CXCR3-negative and CXCR3-positive naive CD8 T cells. UMI-tagged TRB cDNA libraries were built via 5' RACE. For each CDR3 protein, TCRdb gives one entry from its re-call of the 5' RACE reads, without DNA. Its listing shows tens of thousands of distinct CDR3 sequences. Sequencing input: memory CD8+ T cells from blood. The receptors come from a human donor in good health. Some clones in this sample may be carry-over from other donors' samples.

This chain joins TRBV29-1 and TRBJ1-6; the D gene TCRdb calls, TRBD1, cannot be checked with no DNA. Per the germline V gene, CDR1 is SQVTM and CDR2 is ANQGSEA. The CDR3 has 13 residues. The CDR3 sequence is CSARQGAGSPLHF. The full variable domain, completed using reference TRBV29-1 and TRBJ1-6, is SAVISQKPSRDICQRGTSLTIQCQVDSQVTMMFWYRQQPGQSLTLIATANQGSEATYESGFVIDKFPISRPNLTFSTLTVSNMSPEDSSIYLCSARQGAGSPLHFGNGTRLTVT.

The rearrangement uses TRBV7-2 and TRBJ2-1; TCRdb lists TRBD1, though no DNA is available to test this call. Germline-derived CDR1 and CDR2 are SGHTA and FQGNSA. The CDR3 has 15 amino acids. CDR3 sequence reads: CASSSPGAAYNEQFF. Based on the CDR3 plus reference TRBV7-2 and TRBJ2-1, the full variable domain is GAGVSQSPSNKVTEKGKDVELRCDPISGHTALYWYRQSLGQGLEFLIYFQGNSAPDKSGLPSDRFSAERTGGSVSTLTIQRTQQEDSAVYLCASSSPGAAYNEQFFGPGTRLTVL.